This T cell receptor (beta chain) was found in a study of control samples from healthy donors and cancer patients. Losses at the gene ends were 5 bases for V and 3 bases for J; bases not matched to a gene: 3. Germline values: CDR1 SGHRS, CDR2 YFSETQ. This CDR3 region has 13 residues. Sequenced by immunoSEQ multiplex PCR; TCRdb stores in-frame clones only, minus some. The sample carries about 41,000 clones, around 94% recorded once. The TCR originated in a man aged 55-75 years in good health. The chain combines TRBV5-1 with TRBJ2-7; 9 bases align to TRBD1. What was sequenced was blood. The CDR3 DNA is TGCGCCAGCAGGGGGACAGGGTTCTACGAGCAGTACTTC. Translated: CASRGTGFYEQYF.